The source of this T cell receptor beta chain is a study of beta chain features in type 1 diabetes. Turning to the study itself: Examination spanned approximately 110 million sorted cells from all samples.

This clone turned up a few times. Its target is unknown. This CDR3 comprises 14 residues. CDR1 and CDR2 (germline): SNHLY, FYNNEI. Trimming cost V 1 base and J 3 bases, with 10 bases left between them. What was sequenced were expressed TCRB transcripts, since all of the isolated RNA had been reverse transcribed. Read counts averaged approximately 3.5 million for samples of naive, central memory and regulatory T cells. Repertoires were generated with immunoSEQ multiplex PCR, while TCRdb's copy carries only in-frame clones and drops some. This table has 600,000 or so clones, around 15% appearing once. Notes on the study in general: Relative to healthy donors, patients appeared to have naive, central memory and Treg TCRB repertoires that were more similar. Moderate yet significant TCRB CDR3 shortening was seen in Type 1 diabetes patients in all four CD4+ subsets.

The chain uses TRBV2 and TRBJ2-7; D not resolved. The source material was naive CD4+ T cells from blood. This clonotype was obtained from a man aged 18 to 30 with type 1 diabetes. The CDR3 loop is CASSEVVGNYEQYF. The CDR3 nucleotides read TGTGCCAGCAGTGAAGTAGTGGGGAACTACGAGCAGTACTTC.